This T cell receptor (beta chain) was recorded in a study of cytomegalovirus exposure and HLA in healthy donors. Points on this clone: Its antigen is currently unknown.

The PCR contained 60 Vbeta and 13 Jbeta primers. Assay: immunoSEQ multiplex PCR; the TCRdb copy retains only in-frame clones and omits some. The table lists 150,000 to 200,000 clones. The germline gives CDR1 SGHTA, CDR2 FQGNSA. Trimming left V 6 bases short and J 1 base short, with 5 bases between. The CDR3 sequence is 12 residues long. The study's findings and limits: It was shown in a later analysis that HLA-associated TCR beta chains were more clonally expanded than other, equally common chains.

The genes are TRBV7-2 and TRBJ2-3; unclear D gene. This receptor was taken from a woman under 30 in good health and CMV-seropositive. The specimen sequenced was PBMCs. Here the CDR3 DNA reads TGTGCCAGCAGGGCCGGCACAGATACGCAGTATTTT. This encodes CASRAGTDTQYF.